This entry is about one TCR beta chain. Its antigen is as yet unknown. The data derive from a study of CD8+CD57+ T cells in acquired aplastic anemia. Looking at the study overall: An average of 3.2 ug of DNA was obtained from sorted CD4+ and CD8+ cells. Healthy donor sequencing depth: some 10 million CD4+, around 12 million CD8+ reads.

Broader study findings: Any difference that existed in CD8+ Simpson's diversity between patients and controls was not significant.

Genomic DNA acted as the template from which TCR beta VDJ combination and CDR3 sequence profiling were carried out. One entry per CDR3 protein, called by TCRdb with MiXCR from the reads. This table has roughly 150,000 distinct CDR3 sequences, roughly 47% appearing once. The CDR3 has 13 amino acids. CDR1 and CDR2 from the germline V gene are SNHLY and FYNNEI. Trimming left V 8 bases short and J 1 base short, with 11 bases between. The clonotype comes from a human donor in good health. Source material: sorted CD4+, CD8+, or CD8+CD57+ T cells (not recorded which) from PBMCs. This chain joins TRBV2 and TRBJ1-2; the D gene is possibly TRBD1 (5 bases). The CDR3 DNA reads TGTGCCAGCGGGCAGGGTATTAACTATGGCTACACCTTC. Residues: CASGQGINYGYTF.